The rows below give T cell receptor beta chains drawn from one sample of a study of human T cells and chemical hapten exposure. TCRdb re-called the RACE reads with MiXCR, one entry per CDR3 protein. The repertoire holds approximately 370,000 distinct CDR3 sequences, with approximately 5% as singletons. Sample: whole blood, taken in connection with sensitization to the hapten diphenylcyclopropenone (DPC). These TCRs come from a woman younger than 30 with alopecia areata. Some clones in this sample may be carry-over from other donors' samples. The CDR3 runs from the conserved cysteine through the conserved F or W. A D gene is named only where the DNA matches it firmly. Clone size, where shown, is once, few, many, or a class for clones that have expanded.

clone size: many; D gene: TRBD2; V gene: TRBV20-1; J gene: TRBJ2-3; CDR3 DNA: TGCAGTGCCCTAGAGATTACGGGGGGGCCATATACGCAGTATTTT; CDR3 protein: CSALEITGGPYTQYF
clone size: many; D gene: -; V gene: TRBV19; J gene: TRBJ1-2; CDR3 DNA: TGTGCCAGTAGACCCCCATCGACAGACATCTATGGCTACACCTTC; CDR3 protein: CASRPPSTDIYGYTF
clone size: -; D gene: -; V gene: TRBV7-2; J gene: TRBJ1-1; CDR3 DNA: TGTGCCAGCAGCTCCCAACAGGGTAGCGGGACTGAAGCTTTCTTT; CDR3 protein: CASSSQQGSGTEAFF
clone size: -; D gene: -; V gene: TRBV3-1; J gene: TRBJ1-5; CDR3 DNA: TGTGCCAGCAGCCAAGAACGGGGAATCGGCAAGACTAGCCAGCCCCAGCATTTT; CDR3 protein: CASSQERGIGKTSQPQHF
clone size: many; D gene: TRBD2; V gene: TRBV29-1; J gene: TRBJ2-3; CDR3 DNA: TGCAGCGTTGGGAAACGGGGGGGGACCCAAGATACGCAGTATTTT; CDR3 protein: CSVGKRGGTQDTQYF
clone size: many; D gene: -; V gene: TRBV6-2/TRBV6-3; J gene: TRBJ2-6; CDR3 DNA: TGTGCCAGCAGTCGCTTATCTGGGGCCAACGTCCTGACTTTC; CDR3 protein: CASSRLSGANVLTF
clone size: many; D gene: TRBD2; V gene: TRBV10-3; J gene: TRBJ2-3; CDR3 DNA: TGTGCCATCAGTGGGAGGAGAGCGGGGTCCGGGGCCACAGATACGCAGTATTTT; CDR3 protein: CAISGRRAGSGATDTQYF
clone size: few; D gene: TRBD2; V gene: TRBV18; J gene: TRBJ2-1; CDR3 DNA: TGTGCCAGCTCACCATACGGGGGGGCTGACAATGAGCAGTTCTTC; CDR3 protein: CASSPYGGADNEQFF
clone size: few; D gene: TRBD1; V gene: TRBV7-9; J gene: TRBJ1-5; CDR3 DNA: TGTGCCAGCAGCCTGACAGGGGAGTCGCAGCCCCAGCATTTT; CDR3 protein: CASSLTGESQPQHF
clone size: -; D gene: -; V gene: TRBV7-6; J gene: TRBJ2-3; CDR3 DNA: TGTGCCAGCAGCTTACGGCCCGAGGGCAGGACAGATACGCAGTATTTT; CDR3 protein: CASSLRPEGRTDTQYF
clone size: few; D gene: TRBD2; V gene: TRBV4-2; J gene: TRBJ2-5; CDR3 DNA: TGTGCCAGCAGAGTTGGGGGAACTAGCGAGGTGGAGACCCAGTACTTC; CDR3 protein: CASRVGGTSEVETQYF
clone size: many; D gene: -; V gene: TRBV12-3/TRBV12-4; J gene: TRBJ1-1; CDR3 DNA: TGTGCCAGCAGCCAAAGCCAGGGTAACTGGGCTGAAGCTTTCTTT; CDR3 protein: CASSQSQGNWAEAFF
clone size: few; D gene: TRBD2; V gene: TRBV27; J gene: TRBJ2-1; CDR3 DNA: TGTGCCAGCAGCCTCCTGGGCGGGAGTGAGCAGTTCTTC; CDR3 protein: CASSLLGGSEQFF
clone size: many; D gene: -; V gene: TRBV3-1; J gene: TRBJ2-3; CDR3 DNA: TGTGCCAGCAGCCAAGGGGAAGATACGCAGTATTTT; CDR3 protein: CASSQGEDTQYF
clone size: -; D gene: -; V gene: TRBV19; J gene: TRBJ1-5; CDR3 DNA: TGTGCCAGTAGAACCCCCTCCGGTTATAGCAATCAGCCCCAGCATTTT; CDR3 protein: CASRTPSGYSNQPQHF
clone size: -; D gene: -; V gene: TRBV6-2/TRBV6-3; J gene: TRBJ2-2; CDR3 DNA: TGTGCCAGCAGTTACCCTACCCGCAACGCGAACACCGGGGAGCTGTTTTTT; CDR3 protein: CASSYPTRNANTGELFF